A selection of T cell receptor beta chains follows, all from one sample in a study of blood T cell repertoires in COVID-19. Generated by immunoSEQ multiplex PCR, the TCRdb table keeps only in-frame clones and is missing some. The sample contains 200,000 to 250,000 clones, roughly 85% of which appear only once. Sequencing used peripheral blood. The origin of the receptors is a man aged 45 to 65 with COVID-19, enrolled during active disease. The CDR3 runs from the conserved cysteine through the conserved F or W. Fields, in order: J gene, V gene, D gene, clone size, CDR3 protein, CDR3 DNA. D genes are given only for firm matches. The size of a clone is reported for some rows only, either as once, few or many, or as a class for expanded clones.

j_call: TRBJ2-7
v_call: TRBV6-6
d_call: NA
clone_size: NA
cdr3_aa: CASSKSTYEQYF
cdr3_nt: TGTGCCAGCTCTAAGTCGACCTACGAGCAGTACTTC

j_call: TRBJ1-5
v_call: TRBV5-6
d_call: NA
clone_size: NA
cdr3_aa: CASSLGFQGLGGNQPQHF
cdr3_nt: TGTGCCAGCAGCTTGGGATTCCAGGGGCTCGGGGGCAATCAGCCCCAGCATTTT

j_call: TRBJ2-5
v_call: TRBV4-1
d_call: TRBD2
clone_size: NA
cdr3_aa: CASSQDAGGPFETQYF
cdr3_nt: TGCGCCAGCAGCCAAGATGCGGGGGGGCCGTTCGAGACCCAGTACTTC

j_call: TRBJ1-4
v_call: TRBV5-1
d_call: TRBD1
clone_size: once
cdr3_aa: CASTLGTGGREKLFF
cdr3_nt: TGCGCCAGCACTCTCGGGACAGGGGGGCGTGAAAAACTGTTTTTT

j_call: TRBJ2-3
v_call: TRBV9
d_call: NA
clone_size: NA
cdr3_aa: CASSFSGRTDTQYF
cdr3_nt: TGTGCCAGCAGCTTTAGCGGACGCACAGATACGCAGTATTTT

j_call: TRBJ2-3
v_call: TRBV6-5
d_call: TRBD1
clone_size: NA
cdr3_aa: CASSYATGTGTDTQYF
cdr3_nt: TGTGCCAGCAGTTACGCGACCGGGACAGGGACAGATACGCAGTATTTT

j_call: TRBJ1-2
v_call: TRBV6-5
d_call: TRBD1
clone_size: NA
cdr3_aa: CASSSGTGRYGYTF
cdr3_nt: TGTGCCAGCAGTTCCGGGACAGGGCGGTATGGCTACACCTTC

j_call: TRBJ2-1
v_call: TRBV5-1
d_call: NA
clone_size: NA
cdr3_aa: CASTWGVGGNEQFF
cdr3_nt: TGCGCCAGCACATGGGGAGTGGGGGGCAATGAGCAGTTCTTC

j_call: TRBJ2-7
v_call: TRBV28
d_call: TRBD1
clone_size: NA
cdr3_aa: CASSLGGQGAYEQYF
cdr3_nt: TGTGCCAGCAGTTTAGGGGGGCAGGGGGCTTACGAGCAGTACTTC

j_call: TRBJ2-3
v_call: TRBV29-1
d_call: TRBD2
clone_size: NA
cdr3_aa: CSVGGAGTSGGRSRTDTQYF
cdr3_nt: TGCAGCGTTGGTGGGGCTGGGACTAGCGGGGGCCGCTCCCGCACAGATACGCAGTATTTT

j_call: TRBJ2-1
v_call: TRBV5-6
d_call: NA
clone_size: few
cdr3_aa: CASSPRQTYYNEQFF
cdr3_nt: TGTGCCAGCAGCCCAAGACAGACGTACTACAATGAGCAGTTCTTC

j_call: TRBJ1-3
v_call: TRBV5-1
d_call: NA
clone_size: few
cdr3_aa: CASSTGSSGNTIYF
cdr3_nt: TGCGCCAGCAGTACCGGGAGCTCTGGAAACACCATATATTTT

j_call: TRBJ2-1
v_call: TRBV19
d_call: NA
clone_size: NA
cdr3_aa: CASSSSGLREQFF
cdr3_nt: TGTGCCAGTAGTAGTTCAGGGTTGCGAGAGCAGTTCTTC

j_call: TRBJ1-6
v_call: TRBV4-3
d_call: NA
clone_size: NA
cdr3_aa: CASSQDRGSYSPLHF
cdr3_nt: TGCGCCAGCAGCCAAGATCGGGGTTCATATTCACCCCTCCACTTT

j_call: TRBJ1-5
v_call: TRBV15
d_call: NA
clone_size: NA
cdr3_aa: CATSSFRAPQHF
cdr3_nt: TGTGCCACCAGCAGCTTCAGGGCGCCCCAGCATTTT

j_call: TRBJ1-2
v_call: TRBV2
d_call: TRBD1
clone_size: few
cdr3_aa: CASSEEEDRDSNYGYTF
cdr3_nt: TGTGCCAGCAGTGAAGAAGAGGACCGGGACAGTAACTATGGCTACACCTTC

j_call: TRBJ2-7
v_call: TRBV19
d_call: NA
clone_size: NA
cdr3_aa: CASSRTDSYEQYF
cdr3_nt: TGTGCCAGTAGTCGGACAGATTCCTACGAGCAGTACTTC

j_call: TRBJ1-5
v_call: TRBV7-6
d_call: NA
clone_size: NA
cdr3_aa: CASSLEGGNQPQHF
cdr3_nt: TGTGCCAGCAGCCTAGAGGGGGGCAATCAGCCCCAGCATTTT

j_call: TRBJ2-1
v_call: TRBV3-1/TRBV3-2
d_call: NA
clone_size: NA
cdr3_aa: CASSQEEGQGGGNEQFF
cdr3_nt: TGTGCCAGCAGCCAAGAGGAAGGACAGGGAGGGGGCAATGAGCAGTTCTTC

j_call: TRBJ1-5
v_call: TRBV19
d_call: NA
clone_size: once
cdr3_aa: CASSGRMALDNQPQHF
cdr3_nt: TGTGCCAGTAGTGGCCGGATGGCCCTAGACAATCAGCCCCAGCATTTT

j_call: TRBJ2-7
v_call: TRBV6-5
d_call: TRBD2
clone_size: NA
cdr3_aa: CASSYSLAGRPYEQYF
cdr3_nt: TGTGCCAGCAGTTACAGTCTAGCGGGGCGCCCCTACGAGCAGTACTTC

j_call: TRBJ2-7
v_call: TRBV6-5
d_call: NA
clone_size: NA
cdr3_aa: CASRRGTNYEQYF
cdr3_nt: TGTGCCAGCAGAAGGGGGACTAACTACGAGCAGTACTTC

j_call: TRBJ1-2
v_call: TRBV10-3
d_call: NA
clone_size: NA
cdr3_aa: CAISGGEAYYGYTF
cdr3_nt: TGTGCCATCAGTGGAGGGGAGGCCTACTATGGCTACACCTTC

j_call: TRBJ2-3
v_call: TRBV5-1
d_call: TRBD1
clone_size: NA
cdr3_aa: CASGTGVSTDTQYF
cdr3_nt: TGCGCCAGCGGGACAGGGGTCAGCACAGATACGCAGTATTTT

j_call: TRBJ2-3
v_call: TRBV9
d_call: NA
clone_size: NA
cdr3_aa: CASSVDGAWRDTQYF
cdr3_nt: TGTGCCAGCAGCGTAGACGGAGCTTGGAGAGATACGCAGTATTTT

j_call: TRBJ2-1
v_call: TRBV7-9
d_call: TRBD1
clone_size: NA
cdr3_aa: CASSTLKGTGGIDEQFF
cdr3_nt: TGTGCCAGCAGCACACTTAAAGGAACAGGGGGCATCGATGAGCAGTTCTTC

j_call: TRBJ2-7
v_call: TRBV3-1/TRBV3-2
d_call: NA
clone_size: NA
cdr3_aa: CASSAGSRTVPLYEQYF
cdr3_nt: TGTGCCAGCAGCGCGGGTTCTCGGACAGTTCCGTTGTACGAGCAGTACTTC

j_call: TRBJ1-1
v_call: TRBV4-3
d_call: TRBD1
clone_size: NA
cdr3_aa: CASSRQGDTEAFF
cdr3_nt: TGCGCCAGCAGCAGGCAGGGGGACACTGAAGCTTTCTTT

j_call: TRBJ1-3
v_call: TRBV11-2
d_call: NA
clone_size: NA
cdr3_aa: CASSLVGTGLSGNTIYF
cdr3_nt: TGTGCCAGCAGCTTAGTTGGAACAGGCCTTTCTGGAAACACCATATATTTT

j_call: TRBJ2-5
v_call: TRBV7-2
d_call: NA
clone_size: once
cdr3_aa: CASSLALGTGQETQYF
cdr3_nt: TGTGCCAGCAGCTTAGCGCTAGGTACGGGACAAGAGACCCAGTACTTC

j_call: TRBJ2-5
v_call: TRBV7-3
d_call: TRBD2
clone_size: NA
cdr3_aa: CASSLDGWGGETQYF
cdr3_nt: TGTGCCAGCAGCTTAGACGGATGGGGGGGAGAGACCCAGTACTTC

j_call: TRBJ1-5
v_call: TRBV6-1
d_call: NA
clone_size: NA
cdr3_aa: CASSGARTVSNQPQHF
cdr3_nt: TGTGCCAGCAGTGGAGCGAGGACAGTTAGCAATCAGCCCCAGCATTTT

j_call: TRBJ2-2
v_call: TRBV29-1
d_call: TRBD1
clone_size: NA
cdr3_aa: CSVKTGTGVIGELFF
cdr3_nt: TGCAGCGTTAAGACCGGGACAGGGGTGATCGGGGAGCTGTTTTTT

j_call: TRBJ1-2
v_call: TRBV28
d_call: NA
clone_size: NA
cdr3_aa: CAVPGQEGEGYGYTF
cdr3_nt: TGTGCCGTGCCGGGACAAGAAGGTGAGGGGTATGGCTACACCTTC

j_call: TRBJ2-2
v_call: TRBV2
d_call: TRBD1
clone_size: NA
cdr3_aa: CASSVRGGWDGTGELFF
cdr3_nt: TGTGCCAGCAGTGTGAGAGGGGGCTGGGATGGCACCGGGGAGCTGTTTTTT

j_call: TRBJ2-7
v_call: TRBV7-9
d_call: TRBD2
clone_size: NA
cdr3_aa: CASSTGGGSSYEQYF
cdr3_nt: TGTGCCAGCAGTACAGGCGGGGGGAGCTCCTACGAGCAGTACTTC

j_call: TRBJ1-2
v_call: TRBV24-1
d_call: TRBD1
clone_size: NA
cdr3_aa: CATSDYDREFGYTF
cdr3_nt: TGTGCCACCAGTGATTACGACAGGGAGTTTGGCTACACCTTC

j_call: TRBJ1-6
v_call: TRBV11-2
d_call: TRBD1
clone_size: NA
cdr3_aa: CASSLAPQGAENSPLHF
cdr3_nt: TGTGCCAGCAGCTTAGCCCCCCAGGGGGCCGAGAATTCACCCCTCCACTTT

j_call: TRBJ2-7
v_call: TRBV20-1
d_call: NA
clone_size: NA
cdr3_aa: CSASRGYDYEQYF
cdr3_nt: TGCAGTGCTAGTAGGGGGTACGACTACGAGCAGTACTTC

j_call: TRBJ2-3
v_call: TRBV4-1
d_call: TRBD2
clone_size: NA
cdr3_aa: CASSQGKRGGPDTQYF
cdr3_nt: TGCGCCAGCAGCCAAGGAAAGCGGGGGGGACCAGATACGCAGTATTTT

j_call: TRBJ2-2
v_call: TRBV7-3
d_call: NA
clone_size: few
cdr3_aa: CASSHKGGTGELFF
cdr3_nt: TGTGCCAGCAGCCACAAAGGCGGCACCGGGGAGCTGTTTTTT

j_call: TRBJ1-2
v_call: TRBV15
d_call: TRBD1
clone_size: few
cdr3_aa: CATSKDRGNYGYTF
cdr3_nt: TGTGCCACCAGCAAGGACAGGGGGAACTATGGCTACACCTTC

j_call: TRBJ1-1
v_call: TRBV7-2
d_call: TRBD1
clone_size: NA
cdr3_aa: CASRIQGTMNTEAFF
cdr3_nt: TGTGCCAGCAGGATACAGGGGACCATGAACACTGAAGCTTTCTTT

j_call: TRBJ2-2
v_call: TRBV19
d_call: TRBD1
clone_size: NA
cdr3_aa: CASSMWDRGPTGELFF
cdr3_nt: TGTGCCAGTAGTATGTGGGACAGGGGACCCACCGGGGAGCTGTTTTTT

j_call: TRBJ1-1
v_call: TRBV19
d_call: NA
clone_size: NA
cdr3_aa: CASSTTRAINTEAFF
cdr3_nt: TGTGCCAGTAGCACCACTCGAGCGATTAACACTGAAGCTTTCTTT

j_call: TRBJ1-1
v_call: TRBV3-1/TRBV3-2
d_call: NA
clone_size: NA
cdr3_aa: CASSPTGTEAFF
cdr3_nt: TGTGCCAGCAGCCCGACAGGTACCGAAGCTTTCTTT

j_call: TRBJ2-3
v_call: TRBV10-1
d_call: NA
clone_size: NA
cdr3_aa: CASSEIKSTSTDTQYF
cdr3_nt: TGCGCCAGCAGTGAGATTAAGTCCACTAGCACAGATACGCAGTATTTT

j_call: TRBJ1-5
v_call: TRBV5-6
d_call: NA
clone_size: NA
cdr3_aa: CASSREGRSSQPQHF
cdr3_nt: TGTGCCAGCAGCCGGGAGGGGAGAAGCAGTCAGCCCCAGCATTTT